These T cell receptor beta chains were read from a single sample in a study of T cells in Graves' hyperthyroidism and ophthalmopathy. TCRdb ran MiXCR on the multiplex PCR reads and lists one entry per CDR3 protein. The repertoire includes roughly 600,000 distinct CDR3 sequences, more than 14% of them detected once, and around an eighth sits in the top ten. What was sequenced was blood. The receptors shown here come from a woman aged 50 to 60 with Graves' ophthalmopathy. CDR3s include the opening cysteine and the closing phenylalanine or tryptophan. A D gene is named only where the DNA matches it firmly. Only some rows state a clone size, as once, few, many or a class for expanded clones.

>many|TRBJ1-5|TRBV7-9|NA
TGTGCCAGCAGCTCCTCAATTTTCCCCGGTCAGCCCCAGCATTTT
CASSSSIFPGQPQHF
>many|TRBJ1-5|TRBV28|NA
TGTGCCTCCCGGGGCAGGGACAATCAGCCCCAGCATTTT
CASRGRDNQPQHF
>many|TRBJ2-7|TRBV14|NA
TGTGCCAGCAGCCAAGCGGGGCCCAGGGGCGAGCAGTACTTC
CASSQAGPRGEQYF
>many|TRBJ2-5|TRBV27|TRBD2
TGTGCCAGCAGTTCCCTGGGACTAGCGGGAGGGCCGTTCGGAGAGACCCAGTACTTC
CASSSLGLAGGPFGETQYF
>many|TRBJ1-5|TRBV7-2|TRBD1
TGTGCCAGCAGCCTGGGAGACAGGGGGCCAAGGGAAGGGAGGCCCCAGCATTTT
CASSLGDRGPREGRPQHF
>many|TRBJ1-1|TRBV5-1|TRBD1
TGCGCCAGCAGCTTTAAACAGGGGGCGCGTACTGAAGCTTTCTTT
CASSFKQGARTEAFF
>NA|TRBJ2-7|TRBV20-1|TRBD1
TGCAGTGGGACAGGAGGAGACTACGAGCAGTACTTC
CSGTGGDYEQYF
>few|TRBJ1-2|TRBV5-1|NA
TGCGCCAGCAGCTTGGGTTCCACAGGGTTCGGCACCTTC
CASSLGSTGFGTF
>many|TRBJ1-1|TRBV20-1|NA
TGCAGTGCCCTCCGGAACACTGAAGCTTTCTTT
CSALRNTEAFF
>many|TRBJ2-5|TRBV11-2|NA
TGTGCCAGCAGCTCCAGGGTTCGGGAGACCCAGTACTTC
CASSSRVRETQYF
>many|TRBJ1-4|TRBV28|NA
TGTGCCAGCAGTGATCCAGGCGGCACTAATGAAAAACTGTTTTTT
CASSDPGGTNEKLFF
>many|TRBJ2-1|TRBV12-3/TRBV12-4|TRBD2
TGTGCCAGCAGCGTACTAGCGGGAGGGCCTATGGATGAGCAGTTCTTC
CASSVLAGGPMDEQFF
>many|TRBJ1-1|TRBV28|NA
TGTGCCAGCAGTTTTGCTCATGCTCCACTGAACACTGAAGCTTTCTTT
CASSFAHAPLNTEAFF
>NA|TRBJ2-1|TRBV5-1|NA
TGCGCCAGCAGCTTTGGGGGGCGGGGTCGTGGCGGCAATGAGCAGTTCTTC
CASSFGGRGRGGNEQFF